This T cell receptor (beta chain) was retrieved from a study of OX40 agonist ivuxolimab in advanced cancers. Assay used: immunoSEQ multiplex PCR; TCRdb lists only in-frame clones, some missing. The table lists over 30,000 clones, 80% to 85% of them singletons. The CDR3 is made up of 16 amino acids. Trimming removed 1 base from V and 6 bases from J, with 16 bases in between. Germline CDR1 reads SGHAT; CDR2 reads FQNNGV. The input for sequencing was CD4+ or CD8+ T cells sorted from blood, taken in a trial of the OX40 agonist ivuxolimab. The TCR comes from an adult with an advanced solid tumor such as melanoma, head and neck, liver or kidney cancer. The chain uses TRBV11-2 and TRBJ1-3, with a tentative D call TRBD1 (6 bases). In nucleotides, the CDR3 is TGTGCCAGCAGCTTAGGCCACTGGGGGCGGCAAAACACCATATATTTT. Protein: CASSLGHWGRQNTIYF.